The 31 T cell receptor beta chains listed next were all sequenced from one sample in a study of T cells in Graves' hyperthyroidism and ophthalmopathy. Template material for amplifying TCR beta CDR3 regions consisted of RNA transcripts. Using the HTBI primer set, a first-round RT-PCR was run on the TCR CDR3. One entry per CDR3 protein results from TCRdb running MiXCR on the multiplex PCR reads. Of over 250,000 distinct CDR3 sequences listed, roughly an eighth are singletons. Sequenced input: blood. Receptors originate from a woman aged 40 to 50 with Graves' ophthalmopathy.

The CDR3 spells CASSQDLGRGYEQFF. In nucleotides, the CDR3 is TGTGCCAGCAGCCAAGATCTGGGGAGAGGCTATGAGCAGTTCTTC. V gene TRBV3-1 combines with J gene TRBJ2-1, with D possibly being TRBD2 (5 bases). The CDR3 covers 15 residues. V was shortened by 0 bases and J by 8 bases, with 14 bases between the two germline ends. In germline, CDR1 is LGHDT, CDR2 YNNKEL (reference sequence).

V gene TRBV7-2 combines with J gene TRBJ2-2; no firm D call. Germline-derived CDR1 and CDR2 are SGHTA and FQGNSA. V lost 4 bases to trimming and J lost 6 bases, with 18 bases between them. The CDR3 runs 16 residues. The CDR3 loop reads CASSSLMSRAAGELFF. The CDR3 nucleotides read TGTGCCAGCAGCTCCCTTATGAGTAGGGCAGCCGGGGAGCTGTTTTTT.

This clonotype was seen repeatedly, ten times or more. This rearrangement joins TRBV12-3 or TRBV12-4 to TRBJ1-4; possible D gene TRBD1, 5 bases. The V gene lost 6 bases and the J gene lost 11 bases, with 16 bases spanning the gap. CDR3 length: 13 residues. CDR3: CASSSYPPGKLFF. The CDR3 region has the DNA TGTGCCAGCAGCTCGTATCCTCCAGGGAAACTGTTTTTT.

The chain's CDR3 is CASSSGIVLFTDTQYF. CDR3 in DNA: TGTGCCAGCAGCTCCGGCATAGTCTTATTCACAGATACGCAGTATTTT. The chain recombines TRBV7-9 with TRBJ2-3, with D unclear. The CDR3 is made up of 16 amino acids. Deletions cut 4 bases from V and 2 bases from J, with 16 bases between. The germline CDR1 and CDR2 sequences are SEHNR and FQNEAQ (reference sequence).

This clonotype was seen many times. This chain uses TRBV3-1 with TRBJ1-1; D is unclear. Germline V lookup: CDR1 LGHDT, CDR2 YNNKEL (reference sequence). The V end was cut by 6 bases, the J end by 1 base, with 9 bases between. This CDR3 comprises 13 residues. The CDR3 protein is CASRQSGNTEAFF. In DNA form, the CDR3 reads TGTGCCAGCAGACAGTCAGGGAACACTGAAGCTTTCTTT.

Ten or more counts support this clonotype. The rearrangement joins TRBV18 to TRBJ1-1; TRBD1 aligns across 9 bases. This CDR3 has 16 residues. The J segment lost 4 bases and the V segment lost 3 bases, leaving 9 bases of the junction unmatched. CDR1 KGHSH and CDR2 LQKENI come from the germline V gene. In DNA, the CDR3 is TGTGCCAGCTCACCGACGTCGGGACAGGGTAGCACTGAAGCTTTCTTT. Protein sequence: CASSPTSGQGSTEAFF.

This clonotype was seen many times. The rearrangement links TRBV7-8 to TRBJ1-5; D unclear. Trimming removed 4 bases at V and 2 bases at J, with 15 bases between. The CDR3 totals 16 residues. Germline assignment: CDR1 SGHVS and CDR2 FQNEAQ. This CDR3 reads CASSSLEGWGNQPQHF. Written as DNA, the CDR3 is TGTGCCAGCAGCTCGCTCGAGGGCTGGGGCAATCAGCCCCAGCATTTT.

This clonotype was seen many times. This CDR3 reads CASRQPQGANTEAFF. The CDR3 nucleotides read TGTGCCAGTAGACAACCGCAGGGGGCGAACACTGAAGCTTTCTTT. The chain employs TRBV19 and TRBJ1-1; 8 bases are a match to TRBD1. Germline CDR1 and CDR2: LNHDA and SQIVND (reference sequence). CDR3 length: 15 amino acids. J lost 1 base, V lost 6 bases, and 7 bases had no gene match.

This clonotype was seen repeatedly, ten times or more. This chain uses TRBV12-3 or TRBV12-4 with TRBJ2-7; unclear D gene. CDR3 length equals 14 residues. V dropped 3 bases and J dropped 0 bases, with 9 bases sitting between them. CDR3: CASSFQQTSYEQYF. The CDR3 DNA follows: TGTGCCAGCAGTTTCCAACAGACCTCCTACGAGCAGTACTTC.

This clonotype was observed many times. The genes are TRBV7-2 and TRBJ2-3, with TRBD2 matching over 7 bases. This CDR3 is built from 16 residues. V shed 7 bases, J shed 5 bases, and the junction held 15 bases outside the gene matches. The germline CDR1 and CDR2 sequences are SGHTA and FQGNSA. The CDR3: CASIKFSGGDRDTQYF. In DNA form, the CDR3 reads TGTGCCAGCATCAAGTTTTCGGGGGGTGATAGAGATACGCAGTATTTT.

The sample holds a few counts of this clonotype. The CDR3 region has the DNA TGTGCCAGCAGTGATGCAGGGGACGAGCAGTACTTC. Its protein product is CASSDAGDEQYF. This sequence joins TRBV2 and TRBJ2-7; TRBD1 is a possible D gene (6 bases). The germline V gene has CDR1 SNHLY and CDR2 FYNNEI. Deletions cut 3 bases from V and 5 bases from J, with 8 bases between. The CDR3 runs 12 residues. Full variable domain (remainder filled in from reference TRBV2 and TRBJ2-7): EPEVTQTPSHQVTQMGQEVILRCVPISNHLYFYWYRQILGQKVEFLVSFYNNEISEKSEIFDDQFSVERPDGSNFTLKIRSTKLEDSAMYFCASSDAGDEQYFGPGTRLTVT.

The chain employs TRBV5-4 and TRBJ1-6; D is unresolved. The CDR3 extends over 16 amino acids. The V end lost 2 bases, the J end lost 1 base, and 10 bases lay between the germline ends. CDR1 and CDR2 (germline): SGHNT, YYREEE (reference sequence). CDR3 sequence (DNA): TGTGCCAGCAGCTTAGACCCCAGGTCCTATAATTCACCCCTCCACTTT. It is translated as CASSLDPRSYNSPLHF.

This clonotype was observed at least ten times. J is TRBJ1-1 and V is TRBV19; no clear D. The CDR3 loop spans 14 amino acids. The V gene lost 7 bases and the J gene lost 0 bases, with 12 bases spanning the gap. The germline CDR1 and CDR2 sequences are LNHDA and SQIVND (reference sequence). CDR3 loop: CASKMRAVNTEAFF. The CDR3 DNA sequence: TGTGCCAGTAAGATGAGGGCAGTGAACACTGAAGCTTTCTTT.

The chain uses TRBV11-2 and TRBJ2-3; the match to TRBD2 covers 8 bases. The germline CDR1 and CDR2 sequences are SGHAT and FQNNGV. V lost 2 bases and J lost 5; bases outside the gene matches: 6. This CDR3 has 15 amino acids. For the CDR3, the DNA is TGTGCCAGCAGCTTATTAACGGGAGGGGTAGATACGCAGTATTTT. Its translation: CASSLLTGGVDTQYF. The full variable domain, rest sourced from reference TRBV11-2 and TRBJ2-3, is EAGVAQSPRYKIIEKRQSVAFWCNPISGHATLYWYQQILGQGPKLLIQFQNNGVVDDSQLPKDRFSAERLKGVDSTLKIQPAKLEDSAVYLCASSLLTGGVDTQYFGPGTRLTVL.

This clonotype was seen at least ten times. The chain's CDR3 is CSSRRERIPNSPLHF. The CDR3 DNA reads TGCAGTTCCCGCAGGGAGAGGATCCCTAATTCACCCCTCCACTTT. This sequence joins TRBV20-1 and TRBJ1-6, with D perhaps matching TRBD1 (5 bases). This CDR3 is built from 15 residues. Germline values: CDR1 DFQATT, CDR2 SNEGSKA (reference sequence). V lost 8 bases and J lost 6, with 20 bases in between.

This clonotype showed up many times. The V gene is TRBV2, the J gene TRBJ1-1; possibly TRBD1 for D (5 bases). CDR3 length: 16 residues. Per germline, CDR1 SNHLY and CDR2 FYNNEI. V gave up 6 bases and J gave up 7 bases, with 24 bases separating them. CDR3 loop: CASRVTKDTRWDEAFF. DNA for the CDR3: TGTGCCAGCAGAGTTACCAAGGACACTCGGTGGGATGAAGCTTTCTTT.

At least ten counts were recorded for this clonotype. The rearrangement uses TRBV28 and TRBJ2-3, with 10 bases identical to TRBD2. With 4 bases clipped from V and 6 bases from J, the junction kept 7 bases outside the gene matches. This CDR3 spans 15 amino acids. The V gene's germline CDR1 is MDHEN and CDR2 SYDVKM. The CDR3 protein is CASSYGAGGRDTQYF. CDR3 nucleotide sequence: TGTGCCAGCAGTTACGGAGCGGGAGGGCGGGATACGCAGTATTTT.

This chain uses TRBV12-5 with TRBJ1-2; tentative D call: TRBD1 (6 bases). The CDR3 runs 13 residues. V lost 7 bases and J lost 3, with 12 bases in between. CDR1 and CDR2 from the germline V gene are LGHNT and FRNRAP. In DNA form, the CDR3 reads TGTGCTAGTGTCGGGGCAGGGGACTATGGCTACACCTTC. Translating it yields CASVGAGDYGYTF.

At least ten counts were recorded for this clonotype. The genes are TRBV28 and TRBJ1-6, with a weak D call TRBD1 (5 bases). Trimming stripped 5 bases from V and 10 bases from J, with 15 bases between. The CDR3 consists of 14 residues. The germline gives CDR1 MDHEN, CDR2 SYDVKM. The CDR3 loop is CASSPPREVSPLHF. The CDR3 nucleotides read TGTGCCAGCAGTCCCCCCAGGGAGGTGTCACCCCTCCACTTT. The whole variable domain, filled in from reference TRBV28 and TRBJ1-6, reads DVKVTQSSRYLVKRTGEKVFLECVQDMDHENMFWYRQDPGLGLRLIYFSYDVKMKEKGDIPEGYSVSREKKERFSLILESASTNQTSMYLCASSPPREVSPLHFGNGTRLTVT.

This clonotype was seen a handful of times. V usage is TRBV20-1 and J usage is TRBJ2-3; possibly TRBD2 for D (6 bases). This CDR3 comprises 15 residues. Between the trimmed V and J ends, which lost 4 bases and 4 bases, there was a span of 18 bases. Germline values: CDR1 DFQATT, CDR2 SNEGSKA (reference sequence). The CDR3 loop is CSATGPGERADTQYF. CDR3 coding DNA: TGCAGTGCTACTGGTCCGGGGGAAAGGGCAGATACGCAGTATTTT.

The chain employs TRBV6-1 and TRBJ2-7, with 9 bases that match TRBD1. Trimming removed 6 bases from V and 7 bases from J; junction bases left unmatched: 10. The CDR3 runs 14 residues. Germline V gene lookup returns CDR1 MNHNS and CDR2 SASEGT. The CDR3 spells CASSLPQGAGEQYF. DNA for the CDR3: TGTGCCAGCAGCCTTCCACAGGGGGCCGGGGAGCAGTACTTC.

This clonotype was seen more than once but under ten times. The J gene is TRBJ2-2, the V gene TRBV14, with 9 bases lining up with TRBD2. Per the germline V gene, CDR1 is SGHDN and CDR2 is FVKESK. Trimming at V came to 3 bases and at J to 4 bases, leaving 9 bases not matched to a gene. CDR3 length: 17 residues. The DNA of the CDR3 is TGTGCCAGCAGCCATGGATTTAGCGGGGGTGGCACCGGGGAGCTGTTTTTT. It is translated as CASSHGFSGGGTGELFF.

V and J are TRBV20-1 and TRBJ1-6, with a weak D call TRBD1 (6 bases). Trimming removed 0 bases from V and 0 bases from J, with 15 bases in between. Germline V gives CDR1 DFQATT, CDR2 SNEGSKA (reference sequence). The CDR3 is 18 amino acids. The CDR3 DNA sequence: TGCAGTGCTAGAGATCATCAGGACAGCCTCTCCTATAATTCACCCCTCCACTTT. The encoded protein is CSARDHQDSLSYNSPLHF.

This chain connects TRBV11-1 to TRBJ2-7; 11 bases match TRBD2. This CDR3 has 17 residues. V lost 1 base to trimming and J lost 3 bases; unmatched junction nucleotides: 8. Germline V gives CDR1 SGHAT, CDR2 FQDESV (reference sequence). CDR3 amino acids: CASSLGSGTSGYYEQYF. CDR3 sequence (DNA): TGTGCCAGCAGCTTAGGGTCCGGGACTAGCGGCTACTACGAGCAGTACTTC.

This clonotype was observed at least ten times. This chain uses TRBV28 with TRBJ1-1, with D possibly matching TRBD1 (6 bases). Germline V CDR1 and CDR2: MDHEN, SYDVKM. Trimming took off 8 bases at V and 2 bases at J, with 15 bases between the two ends. The CDR3 length is 14 residues. CDR3 coding DNA: TGTGCCAGCGGATTCAGGGGCGTCAACACTGAAGCTTTCTTT. Amino acids: CASGFRGVNTEAFF.

This clonotype was picked up many times. The V gene is TRBV20-1, the J gene TRBJ2-1; D is possibly TRBD1 (5 bases). The length of the CDR3 is 15 residues. Trimming pared 3 bases from V and 4 bases from J, leaving 16 bases between. Germline V gives CDR1 DFQATT, CDR2 SNEGSKA (reference sequence). CDR3 residues: CSASDTYTGYNEQFF. The CDR3 DNA follows: TGCAGTGCTAGTGACACCTACACAGGATACAATGAGCAGTTCTTC.

This clonotype was seen a handful of times. This chain joins TRBV11-2 and TRBJ2-1, with 9 bases fitting TRBD1. CDR3 length: 17 residues. V shed 5 bases and J 4 bases; nucleotides not matched to a gene: 12. Germline V CDR1 and CDR2: SGHAT, FQNNGV. In DNA, the CDR3 is TGTGCCAGCAGCCTAATCCTGGGACAGGGTGTATACAATGAGCAGTTCTTC. Translated: CASSLILGQGVYNEQFF.

This clonotype occurred a few times. The rearrangement links TRBV25-1 to TRBJ2-3, with 7 bases matching TRBD2. J lost 2 bases, V lost 1 base, and 3 bases had no gene match. Per germline, CDR1 MGHDK and CDR2 SYGVNS. The CDR3 consists of 15 residues. The DNA for the CDR3 is TGTGCCAGCAGTGAATCTCTAGCGGACACAGATACGCAGTATTTT. This translates into CASSESLADTDTQYF.

The chain has TRBV6-1 and TRBJ2-2, with 9 nucleotides matching TRBD2. The V gene's germline CDR1 is MNHNS and CDR2 SASEGT. This CDR3 is 15 amino acids long. V shed 7 bases and J 2 bases; nucleotides not matched to a gene: 5. The DNA of the CDR3 is TGTGCCAGCATTCATAGCGGGGGCAACACCGGGGAGCTGTTTTTT. Protein: CASIHSGGNTGELFF.

This clonotype was seen many times. The chain couples TRBV6-1 to TRBJ2-7; no reliable D call. Germline V gene sequence: CDR1 MNHNS, CDR2 SASEGT. The CDR3 is 11 residues long. V was clipped by 2 bases and J by 3 bases, with 2 bases between them. The CDR3 DNA follows: TGTGCCAGCAGTGAACTCTACGAGCAGTACTTC. Its protein is CASSELYEQYF.

This clonotype was recorded only once. The V call is TRBV6-1, the J call TRBJ1-2; 9 bases map to TRBD1. CDR3 length: 16 amino acids. From germline, CDR1 is MNHNS and CDR2 SASEGT. Trimming took 5 bases from V and 4 from J; bases not matched to a gene: 11. CDR3 coding DNA: TGTGCCAGCAGTACCCCGGGACAGGGTTTCGGCTATGGCTACACCTTC. Translation: CASSTPGQGFGYGYTF.